This T cell receptor (beta chain) is drawn from a study of T cells in Graves' hyperthyroidism and ophthalmopathy. Study results and limitations: Most clonotypes that expanded in the thyroid above 0.001 also showed up in blood.

The CDR3 covers 16 residues. Trimming stripped 3 bases from V and 10 bases from J, with 22 bases between. Looked up from germline, CDR1 is DFQATT and CDR2 is SNEGSKA (reference sequence). Template material for amplifying TCR beta CDR3 regions consisted of RNA transcripts. Initially, a first-round RT-PCR of the TCR CDR3 employed the HTBI primer set. TCRdb recomputed calls from the multiplex PCR reads with MiXCR, one row per CDR3 protein. This table has roughly 640,000 distinct CDR3 sequences, about a sixth appearing once. Concerning this clonotype itself: Its antigen is undetermined.

The sample was blood. The rearrangement uses TRBV20-1 and TRBJ1-6; tentative D call: TRBD1 (6 bases). This receptor was identified in a middle-aged woman with Graves' ophthalmopathy. CDR3 in DNA: TGCAGTGCTAGTTTTGGAGTTACAGGGCCTCTCTCACCCCTCCACTTT. It specifies CSASFGVTGPLSPLHF.